These T cell receptor beta chains were read from a single sample in a study of T cell changes during pregnancy in multiple sclerosis. Libraries were prepared by immunoSEQ multiplex PCR; TCRdb keeps only in-frame clonotypes and omits some of them. The sample lists some 48,000 clones, around 87% occurring once. The sequencing used CD8+ T cells from peripheral blood mononuclear cells, collected in the second trimester of pregnancy. The receptors come from a female donor with multiple sclerosis, enrolled in a pregnancy study. The CDR3 runs from the conserved cysteine through the conserved F or W. Fields, in order: D gene, clone size, J gene, V gene, CDR3 DNA, CDR3 protein. The D gene is left open where the match is weak. Where a row states a size, it is once, few, many or the class of an expanded clone; other rows omit it.

TRBD2,NA,TRBJ2-1,TRBV7-9,TGTGCCAGCAGCCCGGGACTAGCGGGAGCCCTCTCGGACAATGAGCAGTTCTTC,CASSPGLAGALSDNEQFF
TRBD2,NA,TRBJ2-2,TRBV9,TGTGCCAGCAGCTCCCCTAGCGGGGGAAACACCGGGGAGCTGTTTTTT,CASSSPSGGNTGELFF
NA,NA,TRBJ1-1,TRBV12-5,TGTGCTAGTGGCTGGGAAGACAGGCCGGCTTTCTTT,CASGWEDRPAFF
NA,NA,TRBJ2-1,TRBV25-1,TGTGCCAGCAGTGACCAGGGCGTCTACAATGAGCAGTTCTTC,CASSDQGVYNEQFF
NA,NA,TRBJ1-2,TRBV5-4,TGTGCCAGCAGCTTGGAGGAGGAAGACTATGGCTACACCTTC,CASSLEEEDYGYTF
NA,NA,TRBJ2-1,TRBV15,TGTGCCACCAGCCCCGGGGGTAGCTGGGGTGAGCAGTTCTTC,CATSPGGSWGEQFF
NA,NA,TRBJ1-5,TRBV12-1,TGTGCCAGCAGCTTTGTTACTTGTAAGTCAGGGTCCAAAGGATCTTTCCAGCCCCAGCATTTT,CASSFVTCKSGSKGSFQPQHF
TRBD1,NA,TRBJ2-1,TRBV6-1,TGTGCCAGCAGTGAGTTGGCAGGGGGCTTCGATGAGCAGTTCTTC,CASSELAGGFDEQFF
TRBD1,NA,TRBJ1-1,TRBV27,TGTGCCAGCAGTTTACAGGGGGAATACACTGAAGCTTTCTTT,CASSLQGEYTEAFF
NA,few,TRBJ2-6,TRBV2,TGTGCCAGCGCAGACAGCCTCTCTGGGGCCAACGTCCTGACTTTC,CASADSLSGANVLTF
NA,NA,TRBJ1-1,TRBV5-5,TGTGCCAGCAGCTCAGAGACAGTGAACACTGAAGCTTTCTTT,CASSSETVNTEAFF
NA,NA,TRBJ2-1,TRBV19,TGTGCCAGTAGTATAGAACGGGGGTTTTCCTACAATGAGCAGTTCTTC,CASSIERGFSYNEQFF
TRBD2,NA,TRBJ2-1,TRBV29-1,TGCAGCGTTGAAAAGGGAGCGGGAGTTTACAATGAGCAGTTCTTC,CSVEKGAGVYNEQFF
NA,NA,TRBJ2-7,TRBV7-6,TGTGCCAGCAGCTTAGACCTCAGTTCCTACGAGCAGTACTTC,CASSLDLSSYEQYF
TRBD1,NA,TRBJ1-1,TRBV19,TGTGCCAGTAGTGTCGGGACAGTTGAAGCTTTCTTT,CASSVGTVEAFF
NA,NA,TRBJ2-3,TRBV7-9,TGTGCCAGCAGCTTGATGAGAGACACCAGCACAGATACGCAGTATTTT,CASSLMRDTSTDTQYF
TRBD1,NA,TRBJ1-2,TRBV27,TGTGCCAGCAGTCCAGGACAGGGGGCAGGTGGCTACACCTTC,CASSPGQGAGGYTF
TRBD1,once,TRBJ2-5,TRBV11-2,TGTGCCAGCAGCTTGTCGACAGGGGAAAGGACCCAGTACTTC,CASSLSTGERTQYF
NA,few,TRBJ2-2,TRBV6-1,TGTGCCAGCAGTGAAGTTGCAGGGGGGATAACCGGGGAGCTGTTTTTT,CASSEVAGGITGELFF
TRBD2,NA,TRBJ2-2,TRBV7-3,TGTGCCAGCAGCGCCCTTGGCGCGGGGGGCCCTGGCGGGGAGCTGTTTTTT,CASSALGAGGPGGELFF